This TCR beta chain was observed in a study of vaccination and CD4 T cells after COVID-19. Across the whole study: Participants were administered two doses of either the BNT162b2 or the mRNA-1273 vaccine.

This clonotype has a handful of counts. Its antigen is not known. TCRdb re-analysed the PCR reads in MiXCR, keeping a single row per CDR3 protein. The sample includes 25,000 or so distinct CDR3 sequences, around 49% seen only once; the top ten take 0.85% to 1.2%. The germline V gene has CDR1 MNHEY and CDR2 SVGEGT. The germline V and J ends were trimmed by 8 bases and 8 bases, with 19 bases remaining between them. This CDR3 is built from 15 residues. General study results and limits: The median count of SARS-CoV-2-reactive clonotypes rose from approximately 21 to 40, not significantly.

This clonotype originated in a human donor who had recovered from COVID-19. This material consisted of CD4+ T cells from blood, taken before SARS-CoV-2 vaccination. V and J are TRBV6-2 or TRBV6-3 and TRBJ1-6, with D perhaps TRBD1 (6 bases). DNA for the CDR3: TGTGCCAGCCGATCAACCGGGACAATTTATTCACCCCTCCACTTT. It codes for CASRSTGTIYSPLHF.